Listed below are T cell receptor beta chains from one sample, sequenced in a study of T cells expressing NK-cell markers. Following a re-call of the 5' RACE reads, TCRdb has one entry per CDR3 protein and lacks DNA. The listing records 130,000 to 150,000 distinct CDR3 sequences. Sequenced: blood T cells: a sorted CD56 or NKG2C T cell subset, CD4+ or CD8+ T cells, or bulk PBMC T cells (not recorded which). The receptors were sampled from a man aged 18 to 29 in good health. Both conserved end residues are part of each CDR3.

cdr3_length	v_call	j_call	cdr3_aa
14	TRBV5-6	TRBJ1-2	CASSLLQANYGYTF
16	TRBV7-8	TRBJ2-1	CASSLTSGHSYNEQFF
18	TRBV27	TRBJ2-3	CASRSAGLRHFSTDTQYF
14	TRBV28	TRBJ1-1	CASSPRVLNTEAFF
18	TRBV11-1	TRBJ2-2	CASSSPLAGEGDTGELFF
16	TRBV6-1	TRBJ1-2	CASSEVVGGTPYGYTF
11	TRBV7-9	TRBJ2-1	CASSAGDEQFF
13	TRBV27	TRBJ2-4	CASRTGGVNIQYF
12	TRBV11-2	TRBJ2-1	CASSPAVDEQFF
15	TRBV7-9	TRBJ2-3	CASSFETGSTDTQYF
16	TRBV12-3/TRBV12-4	TRBJ2-3	CASSSQDSRRTDTQYF
14	TRBV7-9	TRBJ1-4	CASSSGPINEKLFF
14	TRBV2	TRBJ2-6	CASQPGAGANVLTF
18	TRBV5-4	TRBJ2-7	CASSLGLAGGPFSYEQYF